These 22 T cell receptor beta chains were sequenced from one sample in a study of cytomegalovirus exposure and HLA in healthy donors. The study ran its PCR with 60 Vbeta and 13 Jbeta primers. Sequenced by immunoSEQ multiplex PCR; TCRdb stores in-frame clones only, minus some. The data contain 120,000 or so clones, about 83% of them seen just once; the ten biggest clones take up around 3.5%. Material: PBMCs. These receptors all come from a woman in her thirties or forties in good health and CMV-seropositive.

In this sample, this clone turned up a few times. The V gene is TRBV18, the J gene TRBJ2-3, with TRBD1 matching over 11 bases. Germline loops: CDR1 KGHSH, CDR2 LQKENI. The CDR3 is 17 amino acids. J was trimmed by 6 bases and V by 6 bases; bases with no gene match: 14. The CDR3 DNA follows: TGTGCCAGCTCCCAGCGGCGAGGACAGGGGGCAGAGGATACGCAGTATTTT. It specifies CASSQRRGQGAEDTQYF.

The gene calls are TRBV5-1 and TRBJ2-1; possibly TRBD2 for D (5 bases). Per the germline V gene, CDR1 is SGHRS and CDR2 is YFSETQ. V dropped 0 bases and J dropped 6 bases, with 13 bases sitting between them. The CDR3 consists of 15 residues. CDR3 protein: CASSLASGGPNEQFF. CDR3 nucleotides: TGCGCCAGCAGCTTGGCCTCAGGAGGACCCAATGAGCAGTTCTTC.

The rearrangement links TRBV10-3 to TRBJ2-5; D is ambiguous. The CDR3 has 15 amino acids. The V and J ends lost 0 bases and 5 bases respectively, with 13 bases between them. Germline values: CDR1 ENHRY, CDR2 SYGVKD. CDR3 nucleotide sequence: TGTGCCATCAGTGAGTCGATCGGGTTCGGGGAGACCCAGTACTTC. Translated, it gives CAISESIGFGETQYF.

The rearrangement uses TRBV29-1 and TRBJ2-2, with 9 nucleotides matching TRBD1. The CDR3 covers 13 residues. Losses at the gene ends were 7 bases for V and 6 bases for J; bases not matched to a gene: 6. CDR1 and CDR2 from the germline V gene are SQVTM and ANQGSEA. The CDR3 coding sequence is TGCAGCGGGTGGGACAGGGAACCCGGGGAGCTGTTTTTT. As protein: CSGWDREPGELFF.

V is TRBV7-9 and J is TRBJ2-2, with D perhaps TRBD2 (6 bases). Trimming pared 5 bases from V and 7 bases from J, leaving 17 bases between. The CDR3 runs to 15 residues. The germline V gene has CDR1 SEHNR and CDR2 FQNEAQ (reference sequence). The CDR3 bases are TGTGCCAGCAGCCCCGTTGGCGGGAAGGGCGGGGAGCTGTTTTTT. Translation: CASSPVGGKGGELFF.

This chain uses TRBV19 with TRBJ2-7, with 7 positions matching TRBD2. Germline V gene lookup returns CDR1 LNHDA and CDR2 SQIVND (reference sequence). V lost 6 bases to trimming and J lost 3 bases; unmatched junction nucleotides: 8. The length of the CDR3 is 14 residues. CDR3 DNA: TGTGCCAGTAGCCCAGCGGGAATAGTCTACGAGCAGTACTTC. Amino acid sequence: CASSPAGIVYEQYF. Together with reference TRBV19 and TRBJ2-7, the CDR3 gives the full variable domain: DGGITQSPKYLFRKEGQNVTLSCEQNLNHDAMYWYRQDPGQGLRLIYYSQIVNDFQKGDIAEGYSVSREKKESFPLTVTSAQKNPTAFYLCASSPAGIVYEQYFGPGTRLTVT.

The chain employs TRBV5-6 and TRBJ2-5; a possible D gene is TRBD1 (6 bases). CDR1 SGHDT and CDR2 YYEEEE come from the germline V gene. This CDR3 spans 14 amino acids. The V gene lost 1 base and the J gene lost 5 bases, with 12 bases spanning the gap. This CDR3 is CASSLTGPTETQYF. The CDR3 nucleotides read TGTGCCAGCAGCTTGACAGGGCCCACTGAGACCCAGTACTTC.

The CDR3 spells CASSVLRGGNTEAFF. In DNA, the CDR3 is TGCGCCAGCAGTGTCTTGAGGGGGGGTAACACTGAAGCTTTCTTT. V is TRBV10-1 and J is TRBJ1-1; a weak D match, TRBD1 (6 bases). V was clipped by 4 bases and J by 2 bases, with 14 bases between them. The germline V gene encodes CDR1 WNHNN and CDR2 SYGVQD (reference sequence). The CDR3 is 15 residues long.

V usage is TRBV27 and J usage is TRBJ1-1; the D gene is possibly TRBD1 (5 bases). The ends were cut back, 4 bases at V and 4 bases at J, with 10 bases in the middle. This CDR3 region has 13 residues. CDR1 MNHEY and CDR2 SMNVEV come from the germline V gene (reference sequence). The CDR3 sequence is CASSYTGGTEAFF. The CDR3 nucleotides are TGTGCCAGCAGTTATACCGGGGGCACTGAAGCTTTCTTT.

J is TRBJ2-2 and V is TRBV19, with 8 positions matching TRBD2. Looked up from germline, CDR1 is LNHDA and CDR2 is SQIVND (reference sequence). Trimming removed 3 bases from V and 4 bases from J; junction bases left unmatched: 4. The CDR3 covers 15 residues. CDR3 amino acids: CASSMSGSGTGELFF. The CDR3 DNA sequence: TGTGCCAGTAGTATGAGCGGGAGTGGCACCGGGGAGCTGTTTTTT.

This clone was seen a handful of times. The gene calls are TRBV5-4 and TRBJ1-1; D remains ambiguous. The CDR3 is 13 amino acids. Trimming left V 2 bases short and J 4 bases short, with 9 bases between. Looked up from germline, CDR1 is SGHNT and CDR2 is YYREEE (reference sequence). The CDR3 spells CASSLGTGTEAFF. The CDR3 DNA reads as TGTGCCAGCAGCTTAGGAACGGGCACTGAAGCTTTCTTT.

The chain carries TRBV9 and TRBJ2-7, with 9 bases fitting TRBD1. The germline CDR1 and CDR2 sequences are SGDLS and YYNGEE. V dropped 4 bases and J dropped 6; count of bases not matched to a gene: 5. The CDR3 has 13 amino acids. The CDR3 DNA reads TGTGCCAGCAGCACTACAGGGGGCGTCGAGCAGTACTTC. This encodes CASSTTGGVEQYF.

J is TRBJ1-4 and V is TRBV13, with 10 bases matching TRBD1. Germline trimming cut 5 bases from V and 4 bases from J; bases unmatched to any gene: 4. Germline lookup yields CDR1 PRHDT and CDR2 FYEKMQ (reference sequence). CDR3 size: 15 residues. CDR3: CASSRGTGDNEKLFF. The CDR3 region has the DNA TGTGCCAGCAGCCGAGGGACAGGGGATAATGAAAAACTGTTTTTT.

The J gene is TRBJ1-5, the V gene TRBV4-2; no clear D gene. The germline V and J ends were trimmed by 0 bases and 4 bases, with 10 bases remaining between them. The CDR3 length is 15 residues. Germline V CDR1 and CDR2: LGHNA, YNFKEQ. The CDR3 sequence is CASSQDLASNQPQHF. CDR3 in DNA: TGTGCCAGCAGCCAAGATCTGGCCTCAAATCAGCCCCAGCATTTT.

This clone was counted once. The rearrangement joins TRBV27 to TRBJ2-7; 9 bases are shared with TRBD1. The CDR3 extends over 16 amino acids. Germline V gene lookup returns CDR1 MNHEY and CDR2 SMNVEV (reference sequence). Trimming took 3 bases from V and 3 from J; bases not matched to a gene: 9. The CDR3 bases are TGTGCCAGCAGTTTTTCCGGACAGGGGACCCGCTACGAGCAGTACTTC. Translating it yields CASSFSGQGTRYEQYF.

The rearrangement uses TRBV4-3 and TRBJ2-5; no clear D. CDR1 is LGHNA, CDR2 YSLEER, per germline. Trimming shortened V by 0 bases and J by 2 bases, and 7 bases separated the two germline ends. The CDR3 loop spans 14 amino acids. This chain's CDR3 is CASSQDLLQETQYF. CDR3 nucleotides: TGCGCCAGCAGCCAAGATCTACTTCAAGAGACCCAGTACTTC.

V usage is TRBV5-1 and J usage is TRBJ1-1, with a possible D match to TRBD1 (6 bases). The CDR3 spans 19 residues. V was shortened by 1 base and J by 3 bases, with 25 bases between the two germline ends. The germline CDR1 and CDR2 sequences are SGHRS and YFSETQ. The CDR3 reads CASSLSIGALQGSYTEAFF. The CDR3 DNA reads as TGCGCCAGCAGCTTGTCTATTGGGGCTTTACAGGGAAGCTACACTGAAGCTTTCTTT.

This chain connects TRBV19 to TRBJ2-7, with no clear D. Per the germline V gene, CDR1 is LNHDA and CDR2 is SQIVND (reference sequence). CDR3 length equals 13 residues. The ends were cut back, 1 base at V and 3 bases at J, with 7 bases in the middle. CDR3 loop: CASSIGVFYEQYF. CDR3 DNA: TGTGCCAGTAGTATAGGAGTTTTCTACGAGCAGTACTTC.

V usage is TRBV4-1 and J usage is TRBJ2-7; 8 bases fit TRBD2. Germline V CDR1 and CDR2: MGHRA, YSYEKL. Trimming removed 4 bases from V and 0 bases from J; junction bases left unmatched: 5. This CDR3 spans 15 amino acids. The CDR3: CASSPRTSLSYEQYF. The CDR3 region has the DNA TGCGCCAGCAGCCCCCGGACTAGCCTCTCCTACGAGCAGTACTTC.

The chain has TRBV27 and TRBJ2-1, with D hard to call. The CDR3 runs 17 residues. V lost 0 bases, J lost 6 bases, and 18 bases lay in between. Germline-derived CDR1 and CDR2 are MNHEY and SMNVEV (reference sequence). CDR3 in DNA: TGTGCCAGCAGTTTATCGGTGCCTAGTCCTTTGGGCAATGAGCAGTTCTTC. It yields the protein CASSLSVPSPLGNEQFF.

V is TRBV11-2 and J is TRBJ2-7; 8 nucleotides agree with TRBD2. The CDR3 has 14 amino acids. V lost 4 bases to trimming and J lost 3 bases; unmatched junction nucleotides: 5. CDR1 and CDR2 (germline): SGHAT, FQNNGV. The DNA for the CDR3 is TGTGCCAGCAGCTCAATAGCGGGGAACTACGAGCAGTACTTC. Translating gives CASSSIAGNYEQYF.

The chain has TRBV19 and TRBJ2-1; 10 bases fit TRBD2. After removal of 7 bases from V and 3 bases from J, the junction contained 15 bases not matched to a gene. Germline V gene lookup returns CDR1 LNHDA and CDR2 SQIVND (reference sequence). This CDR3 region has 18 residues. CDR3 bases: TGTGCCAGTACTAGAGGGACTAGCGAACCCCCCGGCTACAATGAGCAGTTCTTC. This translates into CASTRGTSEPPGYNEQFF.